The 29 T cell receptor beta chains presented below share a single source sample, sequenced in a study of blood T cell repertoires in COVID-19. This table comes from immunoSEQ multiplex PCR, and its TCRdb copy is limited to in-frame clones, with some not included. The sample yields about 69,000 clones, around 86% seen once. The sample consisted of peripheral blood. The source is a man in his forties with COVID-19, enrolled during active disease.

The rearrangement links TRBV5-5 to TRBJ2-7; perhaps TRBD1 as D (6 bases). CDR1 SGHKS and CDR2 YYEKEE come from the germline V gene (reference sequence). Trimming took off 3 bases at V and 3 bases at J, with 16 bases between the two ends. CDR3 length equals 15 residues. The CDR3 reads CASSWADRGVYEQYF. The CDR3 coding sequence is TGTGCCAGCAGCTGGGCGGACAGAGGTGTCTACGAGCAGTACTTC.

As DNA, the CDR3 is TGTGCCAGCAGTGAAGAAGGGGGCACTGAAGCTTTCTTT. The encoded protein is CASSEEGGTEAFF. The chain combines TRBV6-1 with TRBJ1-1, with D tentatively TRBD1 (6 bases). This CDR3 is built from 13 residues. Germline values: CDR1 MNHNS, CDR2 SASEGT. V lost 1 base, J lost 4 bases, and 7 bases lay in between.

The chain combines TRBV5-8 with TRBJ1-5; unclear D gene. V lost 2 bases, J lost 4 bases, and 4 bases lay in between. CDR1 and CDR2 from the germline V gene are SGHTS and YDEGEE. The CDR3 is 12 amino acids. CDR3 protein: CASSFPNQPQHF. The CDR3, as DNA: TGTGCCAGCAGCTTTCCAAATCAGCCCCAGCATTTT.

The V gene is TRBV11-2, the J gene TRBJ2-1, with D possibly TRBD2 on 5 matching bases. CDR1 SGHAT and CDR2 FQNNGV come from the germline V gene. Trimming took off 3 bases at V and 0 bases at J, with 12 bases between the two ends. The CDR3 consists of 16 residues. CDR3 residues: CASSFRESSSYNEQFF. CDR3 sequence (DNA): TGTGCCAGCAGCTTCCGGGAAAGTTCCTCCTACAATGAGCAGTTCTTC.

The DNA for the CDR3 is TGTGCCAGCAGCTTAGCGCTTGCGTCGCGGAATGAGCAGTTCTTC. As protein: CASSLALASRNEQFF. This sequence joins TRBV7-9 and TRBJ2-1; D uncertain. The ends were cut back, 0 bases at V and 7 bases at J, with 13 bases in the middle. Looked up from germline, CDR1 is SEHNR and CDR2 is FQNEAQ (reference sequence). The CDR3 runs to 15 residues.

The CDR3 region is CASRPRGGFNQPQHF. The CDR3, as DNA: TGTGCCAGTAGACCCCGAGGAGGGTTCAATCAGCCCCAGCATTTT. This rearrangement joins TRBV19 to TRBJ1-5; no firm D call. Trimming took 6 bases from V and 3 from J, leaving 15 bases between them. Germline V gene sequence: CDR1 LNHDA, CDR2 SQIVND (reference sequence). CDR3 size: 15 residues. Full variable domain (missing parts from reference TRBV19 and TRBJ1-5): DGGITQSPKYLFRKEGQNVTLSCEQNLNHDAMYWYRQDPGQGLRLIYYSQIVNDFQKGDIAEGYSVSREKKESFPLTVTSAQKNPTAFYLCASRPRGGFNQPQHFGDGTRLSIL.

The J gene is TRBJ1-5, the V gene TRBV21-1. TRBV21-1 counts as a pseudogene. CDR3 length: 20 amino acids. The CDR3 is CASPSRGSPQRVVCDQPQHF. The CDR3 coding sequence is TGTGCCAGCCCTAGTCGGGGTTCCCCCCAGAGGGTAGTATGCGATCAGCCCCAGCATTTT.

The rearrangement joins TRBV30 to TRBJ1-2; D is perhaps TRBD1 (6 bases). This CDR3 region has 13 residues. Germline CDR1 and CDR2: GTSNPN and SVGIG (reference sequence). With 8 bases removed from V and 4 bases from J, the gap between germline ends came to 17 bases. The CDR3 sequence is CALLLQDSYGYTF. The DNA of the CDR3 is TGTGCCCTCCTGCTACAGGACAGCTATGGCTACACCTTC.

The chain uses TRBV28 and TRBJ1-2; the D is unclear. V was pared by 6 bases and J by 4 bases, with 27 bases between. The germline gives CDR1 MDHEN, CDR2 SYDVKM. CDR3 length: 18 residues. CDR3 DNA: TGTGCCAGCAGGTCCCGGGAGGATGTACAATTCACCTTCTATGGCTACACCTTC. Translating it yields CASRSREDVQFTFYGYTF.

The V and J genes are TRBV28 and TRBJ1-2; possibly TRBD1 for D (6 bases). The length of the CDR3 is 14 residues. Germline V lookup: CDR1 MDHEN, CDR2 SYDVKM. V lost 2 bases and J 3 bases, leaving 10 bases between the germline ends. Written as DNA, the CDR3 is TGTGCCAGCAGTTTAGAGGACAGTTACTATGGCTACACCTTC. Translated: CASSLEDSYYGYTF.

V usage is TRBV27 and J usage is TRBJ1-6; 8 bases map to TRBD1. The CDR3 is 15 amino acids. The V segment lost 6 bases and the J segment 10 bases; nucleotides outside the gene matches: 11. In germline, CDR1 is MNHEY, CDR2 SMNVEV (reference sequence). The CDR3 loop reads CASRASGSGGSPLHF. Written as DNA, the CDR3 is TGTGCCAGCAGAGCGTCCGGATCAGGGGGCTCACCCCTCCACTTT.

This chain links TRBV1 with TRBJ1-1; TRBD1 is taken as the D call from the table, unchecked against the DNA. TRBV1 is classified as a pseudogene. The CDR3 has 14 amino acids. CDR3 nucleotides: TGCACCAGCAAAGAAGGACAGCCGAACACTGAAGCTTTCTTT. Translating gives CTSKEGQPNTEAFF.

The chain joins TRBV9 to TRBJ1-1; 7 bases are shared with TRBD1. V lost 1 base, J lost 3 bases, and 3 bases stayed unmatched. This CDR3 region has 14 residues. Germline CDR1 and CDR2: SGDLS and YYNGEE. DNA for the CDR3: TGTGCCAGCAGCGTATTAGACAGGGACACTGAAGCTTTCTTT. Encoded protein: CASSVLDRDTEAFF.

This chain links TRBV3-1 (or the pseudogene TRBV3-2) with TRBJ2-7, with TRBD1 matching over 10 bases. Trimming removed 5 bases from V and 5 bases from J; junction bases left unmatched: 6. Germline assignment: CDR1 LGHDT and CDR2 YNNKEL (reference sequence). The CDR3 is 14 amino acids. CDR3 residues: CASSARDRGNEQYF. The CDR3 DNA sequence: TGTGCCAGCAGCGCCCGGGACAGGGGTAACGAGCAGTACTTC.

The chain recombines TRBV14 with TRBJ1-1, with D possibly matching TRBD1 (6 bases). The ends were cut back, 1 base at V and 0 bases at J, with 9 bases in the middle. Germline V gene lookup returns CDR1 SGHDN and CDR2 FVKESK. This CDR3 has 15 amino acids. The CDR3 nucleotides are TGTGCCAGCAGCCAAGTTCAGGGGTTGAACACTGAAGCTTTCTTT. This codes for CASSQVQGLNTEAFF.

The genes are TRBV11-2 and TRBJ1-1; D is unclear. CDR3 length: 14 amino acids. With 1 base removed from V and 6 bases from J, the gap between germline ends came to 12 bases. The germline CDR1 and CDR2 sequences are SGHAT and FQNNGV. CDR3 loop: CASSLAREVSEAFF. CDR3 DNA: TGTGCCAGCAGCTTAGCTCGGGAAGTATCTGAAGCTTTCTTT.

V usage is TRBV5-1 and J usage is TRBJ1-1, with 8 bases fitting TRBD1. CDR1 is SGHRS, CDR2 YFSETQ, per germline. There are 17 residues in the CDR3. The trim removed 0 bases at V and 1 base at J, leaving 8 bases unmatched. CDR3 region: CASSLGTGRMTNTEAFF. CDR3 DNA sequence: TGCGCCAGCAGCTTGGGGACAGGGAGAATGACGAACACTGAAGCTTTCTTT.

The chain combines TRBV7-3 with TRBJ2-5, with D tentatively TRBD2 (6 bases). Trimming shortened V by 2 bases and J by 3 bases, and 13 bases separated the two germline ends. CDR1 SGHTA and CDR2 FQGTGA come from the germline V gene. The CDR3 contains 15 residues. CDR3 protein: CASSLSGGSEETQYF. For the CDR3, the DNA is TGTGCCAGCAGCTTATCAGGAGGGTCGGAAGAGACCCAGTACTTC.

The chain combines TRBV25-1 with TRBJ1-3, with TRBD1 as a possible D gene (5 bases). V was pared by 6 bases and J by 6 bases, with 9 bases between. Germline values: CDR1 MGHDK, CDR2 SYGVNS. There are 12 residues in the CDR3. The CDR3 protein is CASSGGLNTIYF. CDR3 bases: TGTGCCAGCAGCGGGGGATTAAACACCATATATTTT. Based on the CDR3 plus reference TRBV25-1 and TRBJ1-3, the full variable domain is EADIYQTPRYLVIGTGKKITLECSQTMGHDKMYWYQQDPGMELHLIHYSYGVNSTEKGDLSSESTVSRIRTEHFPLTLESARPSHTSQYLCASSGGLNTIYFGEGSWLTVV.

V gene TRBV19 combines with J gene TRBJ1-3; no definite D call. The length of the CDR3 is 14 residues. Germline assignment: CDR1 LNHDA and CDR2 SQIVND (reference sequence). The V end was cut by 3 bases, the J end by 0 bases, with 6 bases between. CDR3 sequence: CASSIVVSGNTIYF. The CDR3 DNA reads TGTGCCAGTAGTATCGTCGTCTCTGGAAACACCATATATTTT.

The chain combines TRBV3-1 (or the pseudogene TRBV3-2) with TRBJ2-1; TRBD2 aligns across 11 bases. V lost 2 bases and J lost 6; bases outside the gene matches: 9. Germline V lookup: CDR1 LGHDT, CDR2 YNNKEL (reference sequence). There are 17 residues in the CDR3. CDR3 bases: TGTGCCAGCAGCCAAAATAGCGGGGGGGCTTTTGGCAATGAGCAGTTCTTC. This sequence encodes CASSQNSGGAFGNEQFF.

The chain has TRBV15 and TRBJ1-5; 7 nucleotides line up with TRBD1. The germline gives CDR1 LNHNV, CDR2 YYDKDF (reference sequence). The CDR3 runs to 16 residues. After removal of 3 bases from V and 2 bases from J, the junction contained 7 bases not matched to a gene. DNA of the CDR3: TGTGCCACCAGCAGCGTGACAGGGCTTGGCAATCAGCCCCAGCATTTT. Protein product: CATSSVTGLGNQPQHF.

CDR3 nucleotide sequence: TGTGCCAGCAGCCACTGGGTGGAGGGGACAGGAAAGAACACCGGGGAGCTGTTTTTT. This gives the protein CASSHWVEGTGKNTGELFF. This chain connects TRBV3-1 (or the pseudogene TRBV3-2) to TRBJ2-2, with TRBD1 matching 8 bases. Germline V gene sequence: CDR1 LGHDT, CDR2 YNNKEL (reference sequence). The CDR3 totals 19 residues. Losses at the gene ends were 3 bases for V and 1 base for J; bases not matched to a gene: 13.

This clone was counted once. The chain links TRBV19 to TRBJ2-5; D is possibly TRBD1 (7 bases). This CDR3 has 15 residues. The germline gives CDR1 LNHDA, CDR2 SQIVND (reference sequence). V gave up 5 bases and J gave up 5 bases, with 18 bases separating them. The chain's CDR3 is CASSPSQGGIETQYF. CDR3 in DNA: TGTGCCAGTAGTCCCTCCCAGGGGGGTATCGAGACCCAGTACTTC.

V is TRBV18 and J is TRBJ1-5; a weak D match, TRBD1 (5 bases). The CDR3 spans 18 residues. Per the germline V gene, CDR1 is KGHSH and CDR2 is LQKENI. Trimming pared 0 bases from V and 4 bases from J, leaving 19 bases between. CDR3 region: CASSPPSQGAFRNQPQHF. CDR3 nucleotides: TGTGCCAGCTCACCACCGTCTCAGGGTGCTTTTAGAAATCAGCCCCAGCATTTT.

This clone was found a few times. This chain joins TRBV10-2 and TRBJ1-6; the D gene is possibly TRBD1 (5 bases). This CDR3 comprises 14 residues. Trimming stripped 11 bases from V and 0 bases from J, with 11 bases between. CDR1 WSHSY and CDR2 SAAADI come from the germline V gene. This CDR3 reads CAARQSSYNSPLHF. CDR3 bases: TGCGCCGCCAGACAGAGCTCCTATAATTCACCCCTCCACTTT.

CDR3 coding DNA: TGTGCCAGCAGCCCCCCCCGGGACAGGGGCTCACCCCTCCACTTT. Its translation is CASSPPRDRGSPLHF. The chain couples TRBV7-9 to TRBJ1-6; 10 nucleotides line up with TRBD1. There are 15 residues in the CDR3. Germline trimming cut 5 bases from V and 10 bases from J; bases unmatched to any gene: 8. Germline V gene lookup returns CDR1 SEHNR and CDR2 FQNEAQ (reference sequence).

This clone was found once. The J gene is TRBJ2-2, the V gene TRBV5-1; 7 bases are shared with TRBD2. The J segment lost 1 base and the V segment lost 3 bases, leaving 3 bases of the junction unmatched. The length of the CDR3 is 15 residues. Germline values: CDR1 SGHRS, CDR2 YFSETQ. CDR3 coding DNA: TGCGCCAGCAGCTGGACTAGTGTGAACACCGGGGAGCTGTTTTTT. Protein: CASSWTSVNTGELFF.

The chain couples TRBV7-2 to TRBJ2-5, with D possibly TRBD1 on 6 matching bases. Trimming took off 5 bases at V and 7 bases at J, with 17 bases between the two ends. This CDR3 comprises 14 residues. Germline V CDR1 and CDR2: SGHTA, FQGNSA. This CDR3 is CASSTRTVPGTQYF. Here the CDR3 DNA reads TGTGCCAGCAGCACCCGGACAGTACCGGGGACCCAGTACTTC.